Listed below are T cell receptor beta chains from one sample, sequenced in a study of T-cell reconstitution after alpha-beta-depleted transplantation in children. TCRdb used MiXCR to reprocess the PCR reads, holding one entry per CDR3 protein. The sample holds some 280,000 distinct CDR3 sequences, 9.5% to 10% seen once. The material was PBMCs from the stem cell graft donor, obtained from the stem cell graft. These receptors were taken from a human donor who donated a stem cell graft to a child with SCID. CDR3s include the opening cysteine and the closing phenylalanine or tryptophan.

TRBJ1-2 | TRBV25-1 | CASSGVGAIYGYTF
TRBJ1-4 | TRBV9 | CASSVATGVGEKLFF
TRBJ2-5 | TRBV29-1 | CSVRGWAEETQYF
TRBJ1-2 | TRBV6-5 | CASSYSDSGGYTF
TRBJ2-2 | TRBV5-5 | CASSLWANTGELFF
TRBJ2-3 | TRBV29-1 | CSVGLAGLTDTQYF
TRBJ1-2 | TRBV3-1 | CASSQGDSYGYTF
TRBJ1-3 | TRBV5-1 | CASSPRTAPSSGNTIYF
TRBJ2-1 | TRBV5-1 | CASSTGTRSSEQFF
TRBJ1-1 | TRBV6-5 | CASSYGQPLNTEAFF
TRBJ2-7 | TRBV7-9 | CASSGTGLEYEQYF
TRBJ2-1 | TRBV20-1 | CSASFAGGGSSYNEQFF
TRBJ2-3 | TRBV10-1 | CASSETLGTDTQYF
TRBJ2-3 | TRBV2 | CASSEMLLASSTDTQYF
TRBJ2-3 | TRBV12-3/TRBV12-4 | CASSFKTQSTDTQYF
TRBJ1-1 | TRBV29-1 | CSVRQGAGEAFF
TRBJ2-1 | TRBV5-1 | CASASGGENEQFF
TRBJ2-5 | TRBV10-3 | CAISDPGLAGANQETQYF